The 5 T cell receptor beta chains given below trace back to one sample, sequenced in a study of shared clonotypes between healthy human individuals. Profiled with immunoSEQ multiplex PCR; TCRdb holds only in-frame clones, not every one. This repertoire shows approximately 2.1 million clones, 93% found once; its top ten account for about 0.39%. Material for sequencing was naive CD4+ T cells from PBMCs. Subset of the sample: CD45RA+ positively selected. These receptor sequences come from a man between 18 and 35 years old in good health. Some clones in this sample may be carry-over from other donors' samples.

The chain couples TRBV4-2 to TRBJ2-7, with D maybe TRBD2 (7 bases). CDR1 LGHNA and CDR2 YNFKEQ come from the germline V gene. The CDR3 is 15 residues long. The V and J ends lost 8 bases and 5 bases respectively, with 22 bases between them. The CDR3 sequence: CASRKGGVSGDEQYF. The CDR3 coding sequence is TGTGCCAGCCGAAAGGGGGGGGTAAGTGGTGACGAGCAGTACTTC.

The gene calls are TRBV19 and TRBJ2-6, with D possibly TRBD2 on 6 matching bases. This CDR3 is built from 15 residues. V was cut by 4 bases and J by 4 bases, with 11 bases left in between. Looked up from germline, CDR1 is LNHDA and CDR2 is SQIVND (reference sequence). The CDR3, as DNA: TGTGCCAGTAGTAGGGACTCGCTGGGGGCCAACGTCCTGACTTTC. Translated, it gives CASSRDSLGANVLTF.

The chain employs TRBV7-2 and TRBJ2-1, with 12 nucleotides matching TRBD2. There are 16 residues in the CDR3. Germline V gives CDR1 SGHTA, CDR2 FQGNSA. V lost 5 bases, J lost 4 bases, and 6 bases stayed unmatched. CDR3 nucleotide sequence: TGTGCCAGCAGCCCCGGCGGGACTAGCGGGTACAATGAGCAGTTCTTC. Translation gives CASSPGGTSGYNEQFF.

The rearrangement links TRBV5-1 to TRBJ2-7; 7 bases are shared with TRBD2. V was clipped by 4 bases and J by 0 bases; unmatched bases: 7. Germline assignment: CDR1 SGHRS and CDR2 YFSETQ. This CDR3 comprises 15 residues. The CDR3 sequence is CASSTLSGVSYEQYF. CDR3 bases: TGCGCCAGCAGCACCCTAAGCGGGGTCTCCTACGAGCAGTACTTC.

For this clone: Other DNA sequences in the same sample also yield this CDR3. The chain combines TRBV18 with TRBJ2-5; no reliable D call. CDR3 size: 12 residues. Trimming left V 3 bases short and J 2 bases short, with 4 bases between. CDR1 and CDR2 from the germline V gene are KGHSH and LQKENI. CDR3: CASSPGQETQYF. Here the CDR3 DNA reads TGTGCCAGCTCACCTGGGCAAGAGACCCAGTACTTC.